This paragraph reports one TCR beta chain. Its antigen is unknown. TCRdb re-analysed the 5' RACE reads in MiXCR, keeping a single row per CDR3 protein. The data show 250,000 to 350,000 distinct CDR3 sequences, roughly 20% seen once. The source of the sample is a study of CD8 T cells in ankylosing spondylitis. This CDR3 has 15 amino acids. CDR1 and CDR2 (germline): SGHDT, YYEEEE. After removal of 5 bases from V and 5 bases from J, the junction contained 7 bases not matched to a gene. Overall study findings and caveats: CD8+ disease-linked clones were present at relatively low frequencies in blood.

V usage is TRBV5-6 and J usage is TRBJ2-1; 10 bases fit TRBD2. The sequence was obtained from a male donor with ankylosing spondylitis or in good health (not recorded which). The sequencing input was blood, either unsorted or a sorted T cell fraction (not recorded which). For the CDR3, the DNA is TGTGCCAGCAGGCCTAGCGGGAGTTTTAACAATGAGCAGTTCTTC. It encodes CASRPSGSFNNEQFF.